This is a list of T cell receptor beta chains from one sample in a study of early stage breast cancer tumors. Some clones are missing from TCRdb's copy, which holds only in-frame ones; the method was immunoSEQ multiplex PCR. The data hold around 78,000 clones, with roughly three quarters observed a single time. Sequenced: blood. The receptors derive from a person in their sixties or seventies with breast cancer. CDR3s include the opening cysteine and the closing phenylalanine or tryptophan. The D gene is left open where the match is weak. Part of the rows lack a size; the others show once, few, many or a class for expanded clones.

TRBJ1-1	NA	NA	TRBV9	13	CASSVSTGTEAFF	TGTGCCAGCAGCGTTTCGACGGGCACTGAAGCTTTCTTT
TRBJ2-5	NA	NA	TRBV5-4	15	CASSYMGLAQETQYF	TGTGCCAGCAGCTACATGGGGTTAGCGCAAGAGACCCAGTACTTC
TRBJ1-2	NA	NA	TRBV5-3	12	CARGNACYGYTF	TGTGCCAGAGGGAACGCCTGCTATGGCTACACCTTC
TRBJ1-6	NA	NA	TRBV28	14	CASSLIREGSPLHF	TGTGCCAGCAGTTTAATTAGGGAAGGTTCACCCCTCCACTTT
TRBJ2-7	NA	TRBD1	TRBV7-9	15	CASSWPGQGSYEQYF	TGTGCCAGCAGCTGGCCGGGACAGGGGTCCTACGAGCAGTACTTC
TRBJ1-2	few	NA	TRBV5-1	14	CASSSGEQVDGYTF	TGCGCCAGCAGCTCGGGAGAACAGGTCGATGGCTACACCTTC
TRBJ2-7	once	TRBD2	TRBV29-1	13	CSVGTSGIYEQYF	TGCAGCGTGGGGACTAGCGGTATCTACGAGCAGTACTTC
TRBJ2-3	NA	NA	TRBV25-1	16	CASSRLQGFGTDTQYF	TGTGCCAGCAGTCGGTTGCAGGGCTTCGGCACAGATACGCAGTATTTT
TRBJ2-1	NA	TRBD2	TRBV5-1	17	CASRFGAVAGGYNEQFF	TGCGCCAGCAGATTTGGGGCTGTAGCGGGGGGATACAATGAGCAGTTCTTC
TRBJ2-7	NA	NA	TRBV28	13	CASGQGIPYEQYF	TGTGCCAGCGGGCAGGGAATTCCCTACGAGCAGTACTTC
TRBJ2-3	NA	TRBD2	TRBV30	18	CAWSVRVAAGGPTDTQYF	TGTGCCTGGAGTGTACGAGTAGCGGCGGGAGGGCCCACAGATACGCAGTATTTT
TRBJ2-1	NA	NA	TRBV30	13	CAWIVGSFDEQFF	TGTGCCTGGATTGTTGGGTCGTTCGATGAGCAGTTCTTC
TRBJ2-7	few	NA	TRBV28	11	CASSWGDEQYF	TGTGCCAGCAGCTGGGGGGACGAGCAGTACTTC
TRBJ1-2	few	NA	TRBV19	16	CASSASGQGRYYGYTF	TGTGCCAGTAGTGCCTCCGGGCAGGGAAGGTACTATGGCTACACCTTC
TRBJ1-1	NA	TRBD1	TRBV5-1	14	CASSSRTGMTEAFF	TGCGCCAGCAGCTCACGGACAGGGATGACTGAAGCTTTCTTT
TRBJ2-3	NA	NA	TRBV19	16	CASSMSRQPSTDTQYF	TGTGCCAGTAGTATGTCCCGACAACCGAGCACAGATACGCAGTATTTT
TRBJ1-2	few	TRBD1	TRBV19	13	CASRTGTVVGYTF	TGTGCCAGTAGAACCGGGACAGTGGTCGGCTACACCTTC
TRBJ1-3	NA	NA	TRBV2	13	CASRVVSGNTIYF	TGTGCCAGCAGAGTCGTCTCTGGAAACACCATATATTTT
TRBJ2-3	NA	NA	TRBV10-2	14	CASCRQGGADTQYF	TGCGCCAGCTGTCGGCAGGGGGGTGCAGATACGCAGTATTTT
TRBJ2-1	NA	NA	TRBV11-3	14	CASSARDSEDEQFF	TGTGCCAGCAGCGCTCGGGACTCGGAGGATGAGCAGTTCTTC
TRBJ1-3	few	NA	TRBV11-3	15	CASSFGPSSGNTIYF	TGTGCCAGCAGTTTCGGCCCTAGCTCTGGAAACACCATATATTTT
TRBJ2-4	NA	TRBD2	TRBV4-1	20	CASSQPPGLANLGGGDIQYF	TGCGCCAGCAGCCAACCCCCGGGACTAGCAAACCTTGGGGGTGGGGACATTCAGTACTTC
TRBJ1-5	NA	NA	TRBV6-6	12	CASSYVEQPQHF	TGTGCCAGCAGTTACGTTGAGCAGCCCCAGCATTTT
TRBJ2-7	NA	NA	TRBV6-5	15	CASRRPSQGFSEQYF	TGTGCCAGCAGACGCCCTAGTCAGGGGTTCAGCGAGCAGTACTTC
TRBJ2-3	NA	TRBD2	TRBV4-1	16	CASSPGNGGALDTQYF	TGCGCCAGCAGCCCCGGTAACGGGGGGGCCCTAGATACGCAGTATTTT
TRBJ2-5	NA	TRBD2	TRBV30	13	CARGTRVGETQYF	TGTGCCAGGGGGACTAGAGTCGGAGAGACCCAGTACTTC
TRBJ1-3	NA	NA	TRBV5-8	11	CASGIGDTIYF	TGTGCCAGCGGCATAGGTGACACCATATATTTT
TRBJ1-2	few	TRBD1	TRBV5-6	15	CASRGTGSWDYGYTF	TGTGCCAGCAGGGGGACAGGGTCATGGGACTATGGCTACACCTTC